These 4 T cell receptor beta chains share one sample of origin, sequenced in a study of glioma-infiltrating T cells (dated by TCRdb to 2016 to 2017). Reads for this sample came from an Illumina MiSeq. TCR alpha and beta CDR3 regions were amplified with the iRepertoire nested amplicon-rescue multiplex PCR (arm-PCR) platform from RNA. TCRdb reprocessing: public reads trimmed at Q25 with fastp, clones called with MiXCR, in-frame beta chains kept. Rows are combined by CDR3 protein, so each entry shows the most common genes and DNA. Recorded for this sample are 170,000 or so distinct CDR3 sequences; about 46% of them occurred a single time. The biggest ten clones account for roughly 5.2% of the sample. Input material: glioma tissue, nonneoplastic brain tissue, or PBMCs (not recorded which). The origin of the receptors is a human donor with low-grade glioma or glioblastoma, undergoing nonglioma brain surgery, or in good health (not recorded which).

In this sample, this clonotype turned up a few times. This chain uses TRBV3-1 with TRBJ2-5; D uncertain. V shed 1 base and J shed 6 bases, with 3 bases lying between them. Germline V gene sequence: CDR1 LGHDT, CDR2 YNNKEL (reference sequence). This CDR3 spans 11 amino acids. For the CDR3, the DNA is TGTGCCAGCAGCCAAGTTCAGACCCAGTACTTC. Translation: CASSQVQTQYF.

The chain links TRBV20-1 to TRBJ2-5; TRBD1 aligns across 7 bases. With 4 bases clipped from V and 5 bases from J, the junction kept 10 bases outside the gene matches. The length of the CDR3 is 14 residues. Germline CDR1 is DFQATT and CDR2 is SNEGSKA (reference sequence). The CDR3 DNA is TGCAGTGCTACCTGTACAGGGGTTTCGGAGACCCAGTACTTC. This codes for CSATCTGVSETQYF.

In this sample, this clonotype turned up many times. V and J are TRBV20-1 and TRBJ1-2; tentative D call: TRBD1 (6 bases). The CDR3 has 15 residues. V lost 0 bases to trimming and J lost 7 bases, with 18 bases between them. From germline, CDR1 is DFQATT and CDR2 SNEGSKA (reference sequence). The CDR3 nucleotides read TGCAGTGCTAGAGACACTTCAGGGGATCTCAGTGGCTACACCTTC. This sequence encodes CSARDTSGDLSGYTF.

This clonotype was seen a single time. The V and J genes are TRBV6-2 or TRBV6-3 and TRBJ2-7; TRBD1 matches at 8 bases. Germline-derived CDR1 and CDR2 are MNHEY and SVGEGT. V dropped 0 bases and J dropped 3; count of bases not matched to a gene: 4. The CDR3 has 15 residues. The CDR3 region has the DNA TGTGCCAGCAGTTACTCTTGGACAGGGTACTACGAGCAGTACTTC. Translating it yields CASSYSWTGYYEQYF.